This passage covers 25 T cell receptor beta chains from one sample sequenced in a study of lymphopenia after photon versus proton radiotherapy. Sequenced by immunoSEQ multiplex PCR; TCRdb stores in-frame clones only, minus some. Of 150,000 or so clones in the sample, more than 85% are singletons; the top ten hold around 4.7%. This specimen was peripheral blood, taken from a patient treated with photon-based radiotherapy. The receptors were sampled from a man aged 50 to 59 with gastric cancer.

This chain links TRBV9 with TRBJ2-2; D is unclear. Trimming stripped 6 bases from V and 6 bases from J, with 24 bases between. Germline CDR1 SGDLS, CDR2 YYNGEE. This CDR3 has 17 residues. CDR3 loop: CASTTITGSVVPGELFF. CDR3 in DNA: TGTGCCAGCACCACCATTACGGGCTCCGTGGTCCCCGGGGAGCTGTTTTTT.

This chain links TRBV18 with TRBJ1-1; 7 nucleotides agree with TRBD1. CDR3 size: 11 residues. In germline, CDR1 is KGHSH, CDR2 LQKENI. The V gene end was trimmed by 4 bases and the J gene end by 8 bases; junction bases not matched to a gene: 1. CDR3 in DNA: TGTGCCAGCTCACAGGGGGCGGAAGCTTTCTTT. The encoded protein is CASSQGAEAFF.

This clone has just one count. The gene calls are TRBV5-1 and TRBJ1-4, with 9 bases that match TRBD1. CDR3 size: 15 residues. Trimming took 4 bases from V and 5 from J; bases not matched to a gene: 6. In germline, CDR1 is SGHRS, CDR2 YFSETQ. CDR3 protein: CASSIGTGSNEKLFF. The CDR3, as DNA: TGCGCCAGCAGCATAGGGACAGGGTCAAATGAAAAACTGTTTTTT.

The chain carries TRBV4-3 and TRBJ1-1, with D unresolved. Germline CDR1 and CDR2: LGHNA and YSLEER. V was trimmed by 0 bases and J by 12 bases, leaving 17 bases between them. The CDR3 totals 14 residues. CDR3 coding DNA: TGCGCCAGCAGCCAAGATTTGGTCGGCCCGGAAACTTTCTTT. It yields the protein CASSQDLVGPETFF.

The chain uses TRBV15 and TRBJ1-1, with TRBD1 matching 8 bases. J lost 5 bases, V lost 3 bases, and 2 bases had no gene match. Germline V CDR1 and CDR2: LNHNV, YYDKDF (reference sequence). The CDR3 spans 13 residues. The CDR3 nucleotides are TGTGCCACCAGCAGCACAGGGGGAACTGAAGCTTTCTTT. Amino acid sequence: CATSSTGGTEAFF. The complete variable domain, with remaining parts taken from reference TRBV15 and TRBJ1-1, reads DAMVIQNPRYQVTQFGKPVTLSCSQTLNHNVMYWYQQKSSQAPKLLFHYYDKDFNNEADTPDNFQSRRPNTSFCFLDIRSPGLGDTAMYLCATSSTGGTEAFFGQGTRLTVV.

The rearrangement joins TRBV5-4 to TRBJ2-1; 8 bases line up with TRBD2. CDR1 is SGHNT, CDR2 YYREEE, per germline (reference sequence). The CDR3 is made up of 17 amino acids. V was pared by 4 bases and J by 0 bases, with 9 bases of the junction left unmatched. The CDR3 coding sequence is TGTGCCAGCAGCCCTAGCGGGTCGGGAAGCTCCTACAATGAGCAGTTCTTC. It yields the protein CASSPSGSGSSYNEQFF.

The chain uses TRBV28 and TRBJ2-5; D may be TRBD2 (6 bases). Trimming left V 4 bases short and J 4 bases short, with 19 bases between. CDR3 length: 16 residues. The germline V gene has CDR1 MDHEN and CDR2 SYDVKM. The CDR3: CASSSLNGRGGETQYF. CDR3 DNA sequence: TGTGCCAGCAGTTCCCTTAACGGGAGAGGTGGAGAGACCCAGTACTTC.

The V call is TRBV19, the J call TRBJ2-1, with TRBD2 identical over 13 bases. With 4 bases clipped from V and 4 bases from J, the junction kept 7 bases outside the gene matches. CDR1 LNHDA and CDR2 SQIVND come from the germline V gene (reference sequence). This CDR3 is 17 amino acids long. The CDR3 sequence: CASSTRTSGRLYNEQFF. The CDR3 DNA is TGTGCCAGTAGTACCCGGACTAGCGGGAGACTATACAATGAGCAGTTCTTC.

The chain couples TRBV7-3 to TRBJ2-1; D perhaps matches TRBD1 (5 bases). The V gene lost 5 bases and the J gene lost 7 bases, with 15 bases spanning the gap. The CDR3 covers 14 residues. Germline assignment: CDR1 SGHTA and CDR2 FQGTGA. The CDR3 reads CASSEDTGRNEQFF. Written as DNA, the CDR3 is TGTGCCAGCAGCGAGGACACGGGTCGGAATGAGCAGTTCTTC.

The chain links TRBV5-8 to TRBJ2-3; D gene unclear. CDR3 length: 16 residues. Trimming removed 0 bases at V and 6 bases at J, with 17 bases between. Germline CDR1 SGHTS, CDR2 YDEGEE. Written as DNA, the CDR3 is TGTGCCAGCAGCTTGGCCAGGCTATCACTGGGGGATACGCAGTATTTT. Protein: CASSLARLSLGDTQYF.

The chain uses TRBV7-8 and TRBJ2-1; 9 bases agree with TRBD2. The CDR3 covers 17 residues. The junction had 6 bases not matched to a gene; V was cut back by 0 bases and J by 3 bases. Looked up from germline, CDR1 is SGHVS and CDR2 is FQNEAQ. This CDR3 is CASSLAKAGGHYNEQFF. The CDR3 DNA sequence: TGTGCCAGCAGCTTAGCCAAAGCGGGAGGACACTACAATGAGCAGTTCTTC. Filled out from reference TRBV7-8 and TRBJ2-1, the complete variable domain reads GAGVSQSPRYKVAKRGQDVALRCDPISGHVSLFWYQQALGQGPEFLTYFQNEAQLDKSGLPSDRFFAERPEGSVSTLKIQRTQQEDSAVYLCASSLAKAGGHYNEQFFGPGTRLTVL.

V gene TRBV4-1 combines with J gene TRBJ1-5, with 10 bases identical to TRBD1. The CDR3 contains 16 residues. Germline V gene sequence: CDR1 MGHRA, CDR2 YSYEKL. With V trimmed by 3 bases and J by 5 bases, 7 bases remained unmatched. CDR3 coding DNA: TGCGCCAGCAGCCAGGGATTGACAGGGGGCGATCAGCCCCAGCATTTT. It specifies CASSQGLTGGDQPQHF.

This clone has a single count. The chain combines TRBV15 with TRBJ2-7; 9 bases map to TRBD1. Looked up from germline, CDR1 is LNHNV and CDR2 is YYDKDF (reference sequence). The CDR3 loop spans 15 amino acids. V shed 8 bases, J shed 5 bases, and the junction held 13 bases outside the gene matches. In DNA form, the CDR3 reads TGTGCCACCGACCCCGATGGGGACAGGGTAAACGAGCAGTACTTC. As protein: CATDPDGDRVNEQYF.

V is TRBV7-9 and J is TRBJ1-2; D not resolved. Trimming stripped 6 bases from V and 0 bases from J, with 8 bases between. Germline V gene lookup returns CDR1 SEHNR and CDR2 FQNEAQ (reference sequence). The CDR3 sequence is 13 residues long. CDR3: CASRQSPNYGYTF. CDR3 DNA: TGTGCCAGCAGACAGTCGCCTAACTATGGCTACACCTTC.

The rearrangement uses TRBV5-1 and TRBJ1-1, with D maybe TRBD1 (5 bases). CDR1 is SGHRS, CDR2 YFSETQ, per germline. The CDR3 consists of 19 residues. The V end was cut by 2 bases, the J end by 1 base, with 24 bases between. DNA of the CDR3: TGCGCCAGCAGCTTTCAGGGTATGGGTACCCTGAGTGGGAACACTGAAGCTTTCTTT. It translates to CASSFQGMGTLSGNTEAFF.

This clone was picked up many times. The chain carries TRBV4-1 and TRBJ2-7; TRBD2 matches 15 bases. Germline V CDR1 and CDR2: MGHRA, YSYEKL. The CDR3 consists of 17 residues. Trimming at V came to 1 base and at J to 0 bases, leaving 1 base not matched to a gene. The CDR3 nucleotides are TGCGCCAGCAGCCAAGGGACTAGCGGGAGGGCCTCCTACGAGCAGTACTTC. Protein sequence: CASSQGTSGRASYEQYF.

The chain links TRBV9 to TRBJ2-3; 10 nucleotides agree with TRBD2. Trimming cost V 2 bases and J 5 bases; bases outside gene matches: 5. This CDR3 is 15 amino acids long. CDR1 SGDLS and CDR2 YYNGEE come from the germline V gene. CDR3 sequence reads: CASSVSGRAIDTQYF. DNA of the CDR3: TGTGCCAGCAGCGTCAGCGGGAGGGCCATAGATACGCAGTATTTT.

This chain links TRBV5-1 with TRBJ1-3; a possible D gene is TRBD1 (5 bases). The CDR3 runs to 14 residues. Germline CDR1 is SGHRS and CDR2 is YFSETQ. V lost 4 bases to trimming and J lost 5 bases, with 13 bases between them. Written as DNA, the CDR3 is TGCGCCAGCAGCGCTGGCCAGGGTAGAAACACCATATATTTT. Protein: CASSAGQGRNTIYF.

This chain joins TRBV19 and TRBJ1-5; 8 bases agree with TRBD1. The CDR3 is made up of 17 amino acids. V lost 1 base, J lost 0 bases, and 5 bases stayed unmatched. The germline gives CDR1 LNHDA, CDR2 SQIVND (reference sequence). CDR3 DNA sequence: TGTGCCAGTAGTATAGGGGGAGGGACAGGTAGCAATCAGCCCCAGCATTTT. It translates to CASSIGGGTGSNQPQHF.

The chain employs TRBV30 and TRBJ2-5; weak D call: TRBD2 (5 bases). This CDR3 comprises 12 residues. The V end lost 2 bases, the J end lost 11 bases, and 15 bases lay between the germline ends. CDR1 is GTSNPN, CDR2 SVGIG, per germline (reference sequence). CDR3 region: CAWSSDLREQYF. The CDR3 DNA is TGTGCCTGGAGTTCGGACCTGAGGGAGCAGTACTTC.

CDR3 amino acids: CSVVGGLEGNEKLFF. The CDR3 DNA follows: TGCAGCGTTGTAGGCGGGTTAGAGGGAAATGAAAAACTGTTTTTT. The J gene is TRBJ1-4, the V gene TRBV29-1; no definite D call. Trimming removed 4 bases from V and 5 bases from J, with 17 bases in between. The CDR3 extends over 15 amino acids. Germline V gene sequence: CDR1 SQVTM, CDR2 ANQGSEA.

The chain joins TRBV19 to TRBJ2-7, with TRBD1 identical over 9 bases. V lost 6 bases to trimming and J lost 2 bases; unmatched junction nucleotides: 8. Germline assignment: CDR1 LNHDA and CDR2 SQIVND (reference sequence). CDR3 length equals 15 residues. The CDR3 region is CASRPGQGPTYEQYF. DNA of the CDR3: TGTGCCAGTAGACCGGGACAGGGACCCACCTACGAGCAGTACTTC.

The chain combines TRBV18 with TRBJ2-7, with 7 nucleotides matching TRBD1. Germline V CDR1 and CDR2: KGHSH, LQKENI. The CDR3 is made up of 14 amino acids. V shed 6 bases and J 2 bases; nucleotides not matched to a gene: 7. CDR3 DNA: TGTGCCAGCTCCGACAGGGCTAATCCCTACGAGCAGTACTTC. Residues: CASSDRANPYEQYF.

This sequence joins TRBV27 and TRBJ1-5; no definite D call. Germline loops: CDR1 MNHEY, CDR2 SMNVEV (reference sequence). Between the trimmed V and J ends, which lost 2 bases and 0 bases, there was a span of 8 bases. The CDR3 has 15 residues. CDR3 region: CASSLGYYSNQPQHF. In DNA, the CDR3 is TGTGCCAGCAGTTTAGGGTACTATAGCAATCAGCCCCAGCATTTT.

V and J are TRBV7-6 and TRBJ2-1; D is uncertain. The CDR3 has 13 amino acids. Germline V gives CDR1 SGHVS, CDR2 FNYEAQ. The V gene lost 2 bases and the J gene lost 6 bases, with 8 bases spanning the gap. CDR3 nucleotides: TGTGCCAGCAGCTTAACCCCAGGCAATGAGCAGTTCTTC. The encoded protein is CASSLTPGNEQFF.